Below, one T cell receptor (beta chain) is given with its context. What it binds is not known. Clones were sequenced by immunoSEQ multiplex PCR, and TCRdb holds only the in-frame ones, with some missing. The sample lists approximately 2.1 million clones; 85% to 95% were seen once. Germline lookup yields CDR1 KGHSH and CDR2 LQKENI. The CDR3 is made up of 16 amino acids. V dropped 3 bases and J dropped 0 bases, with 13 bases sitting between them. This sample is drawn from a study of shared clonotypes between healthy human individuals. Findings of the study overall: Naive CD4 clonotypes overlapped across a few donors at about 5.3%. Clonotype sharing among donors was expected to depend on sequencing depth.

The TCR was taken from a man younger than 30 in good health. Some clones in this sample may be carry-over from other donors' samples. This sequence joins TRBV18 and TRBJ2-3; tentatively, D is TRBD1 or TRBD2 (5 bases each). Sequencing input: naive CD4+ T cells from PBMCs. This sample's subset: CD45RA+ positively selected. The CDR3 region is CASSPAPGRSTDTQYF. The CDR3 DNA follows: TGTGCCAGCTCACCCGCCCCGGGACGAAGCACAGATACGCAGTATTTT.